A single sample is the source of the 11 T cell receptor beta chains below, sequenced in a study of regulatory T cells in long-lasting Graves disease (dated by TCRdb to about 2021). The method behind the library was multiplex PCR. Sequenced using an Illumina HiSeq 4000. iRepertoire HTBI primers and Arm-PCR amplification of CDR3 regions were used to construct TCR beta libraries. TCRdb ran its own pipeline on the public reads, namely fastp trimming at Q25 and MiXCR clone calling, and kept in-frame beta chains. Identical CDR3 proteins give one entry, which carries the most common genes and DNA. The sample table contains about 540,000 distinct CDR3 sequences; only one count was recorded for roughly 13% of them. Of the sample, roughly 10% falls within the top ten clones. In light of the paper, this sample's time point label describes: newly diagnosed GD, antithyroid drugs for less than 3 months. For both TCR sequencing and RNA sequencing, RNA was extracted from PBMCs using TRIzol.

The sample was also reused in another study, on T cells in Graves' hyperthyroidism and ophthalmopathy.

The specimen was peripheral blood mononuclear cells (PBMCs), collected at new diagnosis, from a patient treated with antithyroid drugs. These receptors were collected from a man aged 25-45 years with Graves disease. Donor details come from another sample of the same person, matched by shared clones.

The chain couples TRBV20-1 to TRBJ2-5; 8 bases are a match to TRBD1. Trimming cost V 6 bases and J 4 bases; bases outside gene matches: 10. The CDR3 consists of 14 residues. CDR1 and CDR2 from the germline V gene are DFQATT and SNEGSKA (reference sequence). The CDR3 region is CSAADYRGRETQYF. The DNA for the CDR3 is TGCAGTGCGGCCGACTACAGGGGGAGAGAGACCCAGTACTTC.

This clonotype was counted many times. The chain carries TRBV12-3 or TRBV12-4 and TRBJ1-5, with a tentative D call TRBD1 (5 bases). The length of the CDR3 is 15 residues. The V and J ends lost 8 bases and 0 bases respectively, with 14 bases between them. The CDR3 protein is CASSGGGDSNQPQHF. Here the CDR3 DNA reads TGTGCCAGCTCGGGTGGGGGAGATAGCAATCAGCCCCAGCATTTT.

V is TRBV27 and J is TRBJ2-1; D not certain. The length of the CDR3 is 13 residues. CDR1 is MNHEY, CDR2 SMNVEV, per germline (reference sequence). V lost 3 bases and J lost 5, with 8 bases in between. Here the CDR3 reads CASSLGSNNEQFF. The CDR3 DNA follows: TGTGCCAGCAGTTTGGGCAGCAACAATGAGCAGTTCTTC.

This clonotype was recorded a few times. J is TRBJ2-1 and V is TRBV27; 9 nucleotides line up with TRBD1. The ends lost 4 bases at V and 7 bases at J; junction bases unmatched: 5. CDR3 length: 14 amino acids. Germline CDR1 reads MNHEY; CDR2 reads SMNVEV (reference sequence). The CDR3 coding sequence is TGTGCCAGCAGTTGGGGGACAGGGTTGAATGAGCAGTTCTTC. It translates to CASSWGTGLNEQFF.

The chain carries TRBV4-1 and TRBJ2-7; weak D call: TRBD1 (5 bases). The CDR3 totals 15 residues. The V end was cut by 1 base, the J end by 3 bases, with 13 bases between. Germline loops: CDR1 MGHRA, CDR2 YSYEKL. The CDR3 nucleotides are TGCGCCAGCAGCCAAGGCCAGGGCCCGAGCTACGAGCAGTACTTC. Translating gives CASSQGQGPSYEQYF.

The sample holds many counts of this clonotype. The V and J genes are TRBV12-3 or TRBV12-4 and TRBJ2-3, with D unresolved. The CDR3 is 17 residues long. Trimming stripped 3 bases from V and 0 bases from J, with 16 bases between. Written as DNA, the CDR3 is TGTGCCAGCAGTTTTGCCCTTGGCGGAGCGAGCACAGATACGCAGTATTTT. Translating it yields CASSFALGGASTDTQYF.

This clonotype was recorded a few times. This chain joins TRBV27 and TRBJ2-1; TRBD2 matches at 7 bases. This CDR3 contains 17 residues. CDR1 and CDR2 (germline): MNHEY, SMNVEV (reference sequence). V was pared by 7 bases and J by 3 bases, with 15 bases of the junction left unmatched. The CDR3 coding sequence is TGTGCCAGCAATTCCTTCGGAGTAGCGGGCATCTACAATGAGCAGTTCTTC. This translates into CASNSFGVAGIYNEQFF.

Ten or more counts support this clonotype. V and J are TRBV9 and TRBJ1-5, with 7 bases aligning to TRBD1. In germline, CDR1 is SGDLS, CDR2 YYNGEE. Losses at the gene ends were 4 bases for V and 3 bases for J; bases not matched to a gene: 7. This CDR3 is 15 amino acids long. CDR3 bases: TGTGCCAGCAGCTCGACAGGGAGTGTCAATCAGCCCCAGCATTTT. Amino acid sequence: CASSSTGSVNQPQHF.

The V and J genes are TRBV18 and TRBJ1-6; 9 bases align to TRBD1. Germline-derived CDR1 and CDR2 are KGHSH and LQKENI. The V gene end was trimmed by 3 bases and the J gene end by 9 bases; junction bases not matched to a gene: 6. This CDR3 is 15 amino acids long. The CDR3 DNA reads TGTGCCAGCTCACCCGGGACAGGGAAGGCTTCACCCCTCCACTTT. This codes for CASSPGTGKASPLHF.

V gene TRBV11-3 combines with J gene TRBJ2-7; 9 bases fit TRBD2. From germline, CDR1 is SGHNT and CDR2 YENEEA. This CDR3 has 17 amino acids. With 3 bases clipped from V and 0 bases from J, the junction kept 9 bases outside the gene matches. The CDR3 bases are TGTGCCAGCAGCTTCAAAGCGGGAGGAGTAACCTCCTACGAGCAGTACTTC. Translating it yields CASSFKAGGVTSYEQYF. The entire variable domain, with the rest obtained from reference TRBV11-3 and TRBJ2-7, is as follows: EAGVVQSPRYKIIEKKQPVAFWCNPISGHNTLYWYLQNLGQGPELLIRYENEEAVDDSQLPKDRFSAERLKGVDSTLKIQPAELGDSAVYLCASSFKAGGVTSYEQYFGPGTRLTVT.

In its sample, this clonotype was seen many times. This chain connects TRBV12-3 or TRBV12-4 to TRBJ2-5; 7 nucleotides line up with TRBD2. This CDR3 spans 15 amino acids. The V gene end was trimmed by 3 bases and the J gene end by 0 bases; junction bases not matched to a gene: 4. The CDR3 region has the DNA TGTGCCAGCAGTTTTGGGGGGGACGACCAAGAGACCCAGTACTTC. It specifies CASSFGGDDQETQYF.